This TCR beta chain appears in the sequencing data of a study of cytomegalovirus exposure and HLA in healthy donors. The repertoire was sequenced with immunoSEQ multiplex PCR; TCRdb's copy has only in-frame clones and lacks some. The sample has some 140,000 clones; more than 70% are singletons. The sample taken for sequencing was PBMCs. The source is a human donor in good health.

In DNA form, the CDR3 reads TGTGCCAGCAGAGTGTATACAGGGGGGAACACTGAAGCTTTCTTT. Its translation is CASRVYTGGNTEAFF. The chain employs TRBV13 and TRBJ1-1; TRBD1 agrees at 8 bases. V lost 6 bases and J lost 1; bases outside the gene matches: 7. Germline V gene lookup returns CDR1 PRHDT and CDR2 FYEKMQ (reference sequence). The CDR3 extends over 15 amino acids.